These T cell receptor beta chains were read from a single sample in a study of T and B cells in COVID-19 patients. TCRdb reprocessed the multiplex PCR reads with MiXCR, giving one entry per CDR3 protein. The sample lists around 8,200 distinct CDR3 sequences, 26% occurring once. The specimen was blood. Source of these receptors: a human donor with active COVID-19. Each CDR3 is given with its conserved first and last residue. A D gene is named only where the DNA matches it firmly. Clone size, where shown, is once, few, many, or a class for clones that have expanded.

J gene,D gene,clone size,V gene,CDR3 protein,CDR3 DNA
TRBJ2-5,TRBD2,-,TRBV6-1,CASSDGAGGQETQYF,TGTGCCAGCAGTGATGGAGCGGGGGGGCAAGAGACCCAGTACTTC
TRBJ1-1,-,-,TRBV5-4,CASRNDTGKNTEAFF,TGTGCCAGCAGAAACGACACTGGGAAGAACACTGAAGCTTTCTTT
TRBJ2-3,TRBD2,few,TRBV11-2,CASSHERGSTDTQYF,TGTGCCAGCAGCCACGAGCGGGGGAGCACAGATACGCAGTATTTT
TRBJ1-1,TRBD1,-,TRBV5-1,CASSSRGKENTEAFF,TGCGCCAGCAGCTCCAGGGGGAAGGAGAACACTGAAGCTTTCTTT
TRBJ1-1,-,few,TRBV19,CASSIDHWGRRRANTEAFF,TGTGCCAGTAGTATAGATCATTGGGGGAGGAGAAGGGCGAACACTGAAGCTTTCTTT
TRBJ1-1,-,-,TRBV7-2,CASSFGGAGGNTEAFF,TGTGCCAGCAGCTTTGGGGGGGCTGGGGGGAACACTGAAGCTTTCTTT
TRBJ2-2,-,-,TRBV27,CASSFGMGELFF,TGTGCCAGCAGTTTCGGGATGGGGGAGCTGTTTTTT
TRBJ1-2,-,-,TRBV6-1,CASSEPGRTRGYTF,TGTGCCAGCAGTGAGCCTGGGAGAACTCGAGGCTACACCTTC
TRBJ1-5,-,-,TRBV7-2,CASSPTRRAGDSNQPQHF,TGTGCCAGCAGCCCTACGCGGAGGGCCGGAGATAGCAATCAGCCCCAGCATTTT
TRBJ2-7,TRBD1,-,TRBV11-1,CASSPQGGTGGEYEQYF,TGTGCCAGCAGCCCCCAGGGGGGGACAGGGGGCGAATACGAGCAGTACTTC
TRBJ2-5,TRBD2,medium-sized,TRBV29-1,CSVQALAGAGETQYF,TGCAGCGTCCAAGCCCTAGCGGGAGCAGGGGAGACCCAGTACTTC
TRBJ2-2,TRBD1,medium-sized,TRBV12-3/TRBV12-4,CASSQGTGRELFF,TGTGCCAGCAGTCAAGGGACAGGCCGGGAGCTGTTTTTT
TRBJ2-3,-,-,TRBV5-6,CASSPGDRFRDTQYF,TGTGCCAGCAGCCCAGGAGACAGGTTTAGAGATACGCAGTATTTT
TRBJ2-7,-,medium-sized,TRBV19,CASSPGVVYEQYF,TGTGCCAGTAGTCCCGGGGTCGTCTACGAGCAGTACTTC
TRBJ1-2,-,-,TRBV27,CASSFRLGDCYTF,TGTGCCAGCAGTTTTCGCCTAGGGGATTGCTACACCTTC
TRBJ2-7,-,medium-sized,TRBV29-1,CSVASQGSYEQYF,TGCAGCGTTGCCTCCCAGGGATCCTACGAGCAGTACTTC
TRBJ1-4,-,-,TRBV12-3/TRBV12-4,CASSLTQGRNEKLFF,TGTGCCAGCAGTTTAACGCAGGGGAGGAATGAAAAACTGTTTTTT
TRBJ2-5,TRBD2,few,TRBV7-2,CASSFQAGRETQYF,TGTGCCAGCAGCTTCCAAGCGGGGCGAGAGACCCAGTACTTC
TRBJ2-2,-,medium-sized,TRBV19,CASSSGPPGELFF,TGTGCCAGTAGTTCAGGACCCCCCGGGGAGCTGTTTTTT